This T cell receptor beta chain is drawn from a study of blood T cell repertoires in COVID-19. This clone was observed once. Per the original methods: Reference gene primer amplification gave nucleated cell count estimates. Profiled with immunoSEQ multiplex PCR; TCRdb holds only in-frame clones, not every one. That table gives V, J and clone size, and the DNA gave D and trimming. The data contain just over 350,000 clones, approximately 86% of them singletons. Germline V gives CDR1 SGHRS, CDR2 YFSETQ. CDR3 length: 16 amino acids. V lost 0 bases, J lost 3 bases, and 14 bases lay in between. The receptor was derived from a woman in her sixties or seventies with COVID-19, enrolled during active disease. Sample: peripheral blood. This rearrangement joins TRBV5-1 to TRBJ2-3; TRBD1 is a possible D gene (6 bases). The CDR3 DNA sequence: TGCGCCAGCAGCTTGGAGGGACACGCACAGACAGATACGCAGTATTTT. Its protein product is CASSLEGHAQTDTQYF. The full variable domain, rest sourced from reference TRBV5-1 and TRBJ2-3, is KAGVTQTPRYLIKTRGQQVTLSCSPISGHRSVSWYQQTPGQGLQFLFEYFSETQRNKGNFPGRFSGRQFSNSRSEMNVSTLELGDSALYLCASSLEGHAQTDTQYFGPGTRLTVL.